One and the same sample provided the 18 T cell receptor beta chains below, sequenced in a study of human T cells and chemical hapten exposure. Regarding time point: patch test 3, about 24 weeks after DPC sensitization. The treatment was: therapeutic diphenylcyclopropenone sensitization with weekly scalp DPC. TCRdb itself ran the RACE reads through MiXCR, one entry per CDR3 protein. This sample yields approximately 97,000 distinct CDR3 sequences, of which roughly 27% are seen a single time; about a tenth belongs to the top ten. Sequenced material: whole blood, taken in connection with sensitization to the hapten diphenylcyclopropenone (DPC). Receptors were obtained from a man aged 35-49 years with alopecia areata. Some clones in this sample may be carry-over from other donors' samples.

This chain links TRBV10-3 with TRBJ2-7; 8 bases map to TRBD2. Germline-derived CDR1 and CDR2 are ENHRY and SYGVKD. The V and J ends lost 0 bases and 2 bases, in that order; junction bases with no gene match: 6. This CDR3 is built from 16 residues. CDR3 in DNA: TGTGCCATCAGTGAGTCGGCTAGCGGGTATCCCTACGAGCAGTACTTC. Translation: CAISESASGYPYEQYF.

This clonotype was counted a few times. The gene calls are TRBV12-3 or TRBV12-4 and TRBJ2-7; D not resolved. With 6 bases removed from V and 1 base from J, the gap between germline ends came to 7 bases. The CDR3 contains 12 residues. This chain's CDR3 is CASSLTSYEQYF. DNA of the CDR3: TGTGCCAGCAGCTTAACTTCCTACGAGCAGTACTTC.

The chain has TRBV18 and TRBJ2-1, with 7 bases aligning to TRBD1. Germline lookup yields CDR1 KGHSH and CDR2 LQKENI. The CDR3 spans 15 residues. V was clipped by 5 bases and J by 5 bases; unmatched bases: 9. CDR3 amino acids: CASSATGSSNNEQFF. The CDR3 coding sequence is TGTGCCAGCTCAGCGACAGGGTCCTCAAACAATGAGCAGTTCTTC.

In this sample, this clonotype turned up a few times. DNA of the CDR3: TGTGCCAGCAGCTCCCTGGACAGGGGGCTGTCCTACGAGCAGTACTTC. Residues: CASSSLDRGLSYEQYF. The chain joins TRBV7-9 to TRBJ2-7; 11 nucleotides agree with TRBD1. The CDR3 spans 16 residues. The J segment lost 1 base and the V segment lost 4 bases, leaving 6 bases of the junction unmatched. CDR1 and CDR2 from the germline V gene are SEHNR and FQNEAQ (reference sequence).

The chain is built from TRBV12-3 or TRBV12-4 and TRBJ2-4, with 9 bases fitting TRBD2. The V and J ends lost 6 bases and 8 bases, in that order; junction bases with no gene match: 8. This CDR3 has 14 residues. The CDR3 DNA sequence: TGTGCCAGCAGGGGAGTATTAGCGGGGGACATTCAGTACTTC. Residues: CASRGVLAGDIQYF.

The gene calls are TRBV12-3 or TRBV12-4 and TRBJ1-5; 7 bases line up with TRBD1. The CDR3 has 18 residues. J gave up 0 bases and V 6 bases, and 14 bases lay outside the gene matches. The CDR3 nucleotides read TGTGCCAGCAGCCGCGGACAGGCCCTTGGACCTAGCAATCAGCCCCAGCATTTT. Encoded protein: CASSRGQALGPSNQPQHF.

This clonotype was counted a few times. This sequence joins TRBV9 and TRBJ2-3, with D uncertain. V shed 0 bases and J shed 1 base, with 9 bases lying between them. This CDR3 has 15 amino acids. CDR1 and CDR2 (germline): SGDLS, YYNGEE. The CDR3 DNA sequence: TGTGCCAGCAGCGTAGTGGCCCCCGGCACAGATACGCAGTATTTT. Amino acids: CASSVVAPGTDTQYF. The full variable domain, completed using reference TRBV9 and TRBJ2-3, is DSGVTQTPKHLITATGQRVTLRCSPRSGDLSVYWYQQSLDQGLQFLIQYYNGEERAKGNILERFSAQQFPDLHSELNLSSLELGDSALYFCASSVVAPGTDTQYFGPGTRLTVL.

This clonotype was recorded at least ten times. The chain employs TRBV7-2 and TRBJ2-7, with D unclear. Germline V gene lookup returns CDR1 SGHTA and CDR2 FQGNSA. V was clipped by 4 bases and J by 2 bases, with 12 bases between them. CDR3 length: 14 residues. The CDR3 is CASSSRAGTYEQYF. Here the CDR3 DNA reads TGTGCCAGCAGCTCCCGGGCCGGTACCTACGAGCAGTACTTC.

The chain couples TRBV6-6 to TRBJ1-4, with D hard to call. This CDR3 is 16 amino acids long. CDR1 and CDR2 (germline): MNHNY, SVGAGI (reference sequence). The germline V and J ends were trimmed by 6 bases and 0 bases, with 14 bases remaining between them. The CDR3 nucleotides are TGTGCCAGCAGCCAACTCGGCCCCGCAACTAATGAAAAACTGTTTTTT. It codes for CASSQLGPATNEKLFF.

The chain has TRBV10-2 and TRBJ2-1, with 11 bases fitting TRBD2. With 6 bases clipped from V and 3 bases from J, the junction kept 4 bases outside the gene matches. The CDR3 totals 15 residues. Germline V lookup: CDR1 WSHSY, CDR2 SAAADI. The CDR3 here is CASRLAGVVYNEQFF. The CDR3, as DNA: TGCGCCAGCAGACTAGCGGGAGTAGTCTACAATGAGCAGTTCTTC.

The CDR3 coding sequence is TGTGCCAGCAGCTTGGAGACGGGAGAGGAGACCCAGTACTTC. This sequence encodes CASSLETGEETQYF. The chain has TRBV5-6 and TRBJ2-5, with a possible D match to TRBD2 (6 bases). The CDR3 runs 14 residues. The germline V gene has CDR1 SGHDT and CDR2 YYEEEE. The V and J ends lost 0 bases and 5 bases respectively, with 11 bases between them.

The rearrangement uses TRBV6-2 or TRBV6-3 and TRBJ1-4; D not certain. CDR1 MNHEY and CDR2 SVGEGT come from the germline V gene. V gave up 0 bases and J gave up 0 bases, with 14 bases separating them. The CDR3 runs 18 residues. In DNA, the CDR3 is TGTGCCAGCAGTTACTCGAGGAGCGAGGGCGCAACTAATGAAAAACTGTTTTTT. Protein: CASSYSRSEGATNEKLFF.

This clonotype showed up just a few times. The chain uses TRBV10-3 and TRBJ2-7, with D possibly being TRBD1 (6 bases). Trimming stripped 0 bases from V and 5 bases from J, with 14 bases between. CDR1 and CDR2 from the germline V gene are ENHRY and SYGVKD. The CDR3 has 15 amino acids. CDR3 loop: CAISESNRAFDEQYF. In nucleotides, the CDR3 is TGTGCCATCAGTGAGTCGAACAGGGCCTTCGACGAGCAGTACTTC.

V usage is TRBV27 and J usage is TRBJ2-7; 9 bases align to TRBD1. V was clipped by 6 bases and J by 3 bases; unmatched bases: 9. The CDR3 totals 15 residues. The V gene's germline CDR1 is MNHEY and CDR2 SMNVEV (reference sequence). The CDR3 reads CASSPTWDRDYEQYF. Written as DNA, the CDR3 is TGTGCCAGCAGCCCAACCTGGGACAGGGACTACGAGCAGTACTTC.

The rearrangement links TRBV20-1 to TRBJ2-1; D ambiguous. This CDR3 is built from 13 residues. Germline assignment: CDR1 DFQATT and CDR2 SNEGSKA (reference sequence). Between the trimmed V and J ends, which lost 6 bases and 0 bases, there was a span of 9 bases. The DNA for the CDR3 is TGCAGTGCCTGCTCAGACTCCTACAATGAGCAGTTCTTC. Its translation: CSACSDSYNEQFF.

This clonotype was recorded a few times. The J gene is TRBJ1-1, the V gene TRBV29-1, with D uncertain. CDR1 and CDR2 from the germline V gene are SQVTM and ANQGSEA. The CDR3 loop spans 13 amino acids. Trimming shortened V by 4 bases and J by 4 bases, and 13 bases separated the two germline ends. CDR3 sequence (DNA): TGCAGCGTTGGGGCGGCGGTGCGCACTGAAGCTTTCTTT. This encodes CSVGAAVRTEAFF.

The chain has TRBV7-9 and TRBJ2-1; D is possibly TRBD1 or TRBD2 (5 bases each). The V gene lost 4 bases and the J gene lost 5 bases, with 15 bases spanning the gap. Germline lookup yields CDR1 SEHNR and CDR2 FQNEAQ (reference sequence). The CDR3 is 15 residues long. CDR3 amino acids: CASSSYGTGDNEQFF. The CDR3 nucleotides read TGTGCCAGCAGCTCGTACGGGACGGGCGACAATGAGCAGTTCTTC.

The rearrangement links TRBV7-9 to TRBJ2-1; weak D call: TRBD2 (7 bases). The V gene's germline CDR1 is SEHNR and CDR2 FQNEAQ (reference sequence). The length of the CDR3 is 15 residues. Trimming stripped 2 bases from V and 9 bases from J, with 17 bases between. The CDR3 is CASSLPNRDYGEQFF. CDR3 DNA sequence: TGTGCCAGCAGCTTACCCAACAGGGACTACGGTGAGCAGTTCTTC.